These T cell receptor beta chains were read from a single sample in a study of technical replicates of blood from several donors. Profiling relied on immunoSEQ multiplex PCR, and the TCRdb table lists in-frame clones only, not all of them. Among about 44,000 clones listed, roughly 96% were seen once. Material for sequencing was T cells isolated from PBMCs. These receptors all come from a human donor in good health. Each CDR3 is given with its conserved first and last residue. Fields, in order: CDR3 DNA, CDR3 protein, J gene, D gene, V gene, clone size. A D gene is named only where the DNA matches it firmly. The size of a clone is reported for some rows only, either as once, few or many, or as a class for expanded clones.

cdr3_nt: TGTGCCTGGAGTGAGTTCCAGGGAGGGTACAATCAGCCCCAGCATTTT; cdr3_aa: CAWSEFQGGYNQPQHF; j_call: TRBJ1-5; d_call: -; v_call: TRBV30; clone_size: once
cdr3_nt: TGTGCCAGCACCAGCATCGGGGGAGAGCAGTACTTC; cdr3_aa: CASTSIGGEQYF; j_call: TRBJ2-7; d_call: -; v_call: TRBV6-6; clone_size: -
cdr3_nt: TGTGCCAGCAGTTTATCCGGGACAGTGAACTATGGCTACACCTTC; cdr3_aa: CASSLSGTVNYGYTF; j_call: TRBJ1-2; d_call: TRBD1; v_call: TRBV6-5; clone_size: -
cdr3_nt: TGTGCCAGCAGTTACGGGGTAGGGGACACTGAAGCTTTCTTT; cdr3_aa: CASSYGVGDTEAFF; j_call: TRBJ1-1; d_call: -; v_call: TRBV6-5; clone_size: -
cdr3_nt: TGTGCCAGCAGCTCTCCCGGGACACCGAACACTGAAGCTTTCTTT; cdr3_aa: CASSSPGTPNTEAFF; j_call: TRBJ1-1; d_call: -; v_call: TRBV7-3; clone_size: once
cdr3_nt: TGTGCCAGCAGTCCTTATCTAGCGGGAGGGAGCGAAGAGCAGTTCTTC; cdr3_aa: CASSPYLAGGSEEQFF; j_call: TRBJ2-1; d_call: TRBD2; v_call: TRBV7-3; clone_size: -
cdr3_nt: TGTGCCAGCAGTGAGGAGACAGGGAGTAACGAGCAGTACTTC; cdr3_aa: CASSEETGSNEQYF; j_call: TRBJ2-7; d_call: TRBD1; v_call: TRBV6-4; clone_size: -
cdr3_nt: TGTGCCAGCAGTTCCTACTCCTACGAGCAGTACTTC; cdr3_aa: CASSSYSYEQYF; j_call: TRBJ2-7; d_call: -; v_call: TRBV25-1; clone_size: -
cdr3_nt: TGTGCCAGCAGCTTGCAGGGCCAGCCCCAGCATTTT; cdr3_aa: CASSLQGQPQHF; j_call: TRBJ1-5; d_call: -; v_call: TRBV5-5; clone_size: -
cdr3_nt: TGTGCCAGCAGTTGGACAGGTGGCTACACCTTC; cdr3_aa: CASSWTGGYTF; j_call: TRBJ1-2; d_call: TRBD1; v_call: TRBV28; clone_size: few
cdr3_nt: TGTGCCAGCAGCCAAGACCAGAGCGGTACCTACGAGCAGTACTTC; cdr3_aa: CASSQDQSGTYEQYF; j_call: TRBJ2-7; d_call: -; v_call: TRBV4-2; clone_size: once
cdr3_nt: TGTGCCAGCAGTGAATCACAGGGTTCAAATGAAAAACTGTTTTTT; cdr3_aa: CASSESQGSNEKLFF; j_call: TRBJ1-4; d_call: -; v_call: TRBV6-1; clone_size: -
cdr3_nt: TGTGCCAGCAGCTTGTCGGCGGGTCCTCCCAATGAGCAGTTCTTC; cdr3_aa: CASSLSAGPPNEQFF; j_call: TRBJ2-1; d_call: -; v_call: TRBV7-3; clone_size: -
cdr3_nt: TGTGCCAGCTCACAATACCTGCCGCCCGGGGAAAAACTGTTTTTT; cdr3_aa: CASSQYLPPGEKLFF; j_call: TRBJ1-4; d_call: -; v_call: TRBV18; clone_size: -
cdr3_nt: TGCAGCGTTGAGGCAGGGGGTTCCTACGAGCAGTACTTC; cdr3_aa: CSVEAGGSYEQYF; j_call: TRBJ2-7; d_call: TRBD1; v_call: TRBV29-1; clone_size: -
cdr3_nt: TGTGCCTGGAGAATAAGGGGTGGCGGGGAGCTGTTTTTT; cdr3_aa: CAWRIRGGGELFF; j_call: TRBJ2-2; d_call: -; v_call: TRBV30; clone_size: -
cdr3_nt: TGCGCCAGCAGCCAAGATTTGGCGGGAGGGCCCCCTGGCTACGAGCAGTACTTC; cdr3_aa: CASSQDLAGGPPGYEQYF; j_call: TRBJ2-7; d_call: TRBD2; v_call: TRBV4-3; clone_size: -
cdr3_nt: TGTGCCAGCAGCTTGGTATCAGGTTGGGGGGATGGCTACACCTTC; cdr3_aa: CASSLVSGWGDGYTF; j_call: TRBJ1-2; d_call: -; v_call: TRBV5-4; clone_size: once
cdr3_nt: TGTGCCAGCAGCGCCGGGACTCCCCTTGACTTC; cdr3_aa: CASSAGTPLDF; j_call: TRBJ2-5; d_call: -; v_call: TRBV9; clone_size: -
cdr3_nt: TGTGCCATCAGTGAGCAAGCCAATGAGCAGTTCTTC; cdr3_aa: CAISEQANEQFF; j_call: TRBJ2-1; d_call: -; v_call: TRBV10-3; clone_size: -
cdr3_nt: TGTGCCAGCACCCCCAGGATAGATCAGCCCCAGCATTTT; cdr3_aa: CASTPRIDQPQHF; j_call: TRBJ1-5; d_call: -; v_call: TRBV6-5; clone_size: -
cdr3_nt: TGCAGCGTCGATCCTAGCGGGACATCCTACGAGCAGTACTTC; cdr3_aa: CSVDPSGTSYEQYF; j_call: TRBJ2-7; d_call: TRBD2; v_call: TRBV29-1; clone_size: -
cdr3_nt: TGTGCCAGCAGTTCAGGATGGGTTAATCAGCCCCAGCATTTT; cdr3_aa: CASSSGWVNQPQHF; j_call: TRBJ1-5; d_call: -; v_call: TRBV6-5; clone_size: -
cdr3_nt: TGTGCCAGCAGCTCCAACGACAGGGTCTTTTTTGGCTACACCTTC; cdr3_aa: CASSSNDRVFFGYTF; j_call: TRBJ1-2; d_call: TRBD1; v_call: TRBV5-4; clone_size: -
cdr3_nt: TGCGCCAGCAGCTTGGCGGGGACTAGCGCCTACAATGAGCAGTTCTTC; cdr3_aa: CASSLAGTSAYNEQFF; j_call: TRBJ2-1; d_call: TRBD2; v_call: TRBV5-1; clone_size: -
cdr3_nt: TGTGCCAGCAGCTTAGGTGGAGGAGAAGAGCAGTTCTTC; cdr3_aa: CASSLGGGEEQFF; j_call: TRBJ2-1; d_call: -; v_call: TRBV7-6; clone_size: -
cdr3_nt: TGTGCCACCAGCAGACCAGCTAGCGGGTCTTACGAGCAGTACTTC; cdr3_aa: CATSRPASGSYEQYF; j_call: TRBJ2-7; d_call: TRBD2; v_call: TRBV15; clone_size: -
cdr3_nt: TGTGCCAGCAGTTTAAGGGGAAAGCAGTACTTC; cdr3_aa: CASSLRGKQYF; j_call: TRBJ2-7; d_call: -; v_call: TRBV28; clone_size: -
cdr3_nt: TGTGCCAGCAGCTTGGGGGGCGCCTATGGCTACACCTTC; cdr3_aa: CASSLGGAYGYTF; j_call: TRBJ1-2; d_call: -; v_call: TRBV5-6; clone_size: -
cdr3_nt: TGTGCCAGTAGTATTGGATCGGGATACGAGCAGTACTTC; cdr3_aa: CASSIGSGYEQYF; j_call: TRBJ2-7; d_call: -; v_call: TRBV19; clone_size: -
cdr3_nt: TGTGCCATCAGTGAGTCGACTCAGGGAAATCAGCCCCAGCATTTT; cdr3_aa: CAISESTQGNQPQHF; j_call: TRBJ1-5; d_call: -; v_call: TRBV10-3; clone_size: -
cdr3_nt: TGCAGCGTTGACACTAGCGGGATCTACAATGAGCAGTTCTTC; cdr3_aa: CSVDTSGIYNEQFF; j_call: TRBJ2-1; d_call: TRBD2; v_call: TRBV29-1; clone_size: -
cdr3_nt: TGTGCCTGGCAGACAGACGCTAACACTGAAGCTTTCTTT; cdr3_aa: CAWQTDANTEAFF; j_call: TRBJ1-1; d_call: -; v_call: TRBV30; clone_size: -
cdr3_nt: TGTGCCAGCAGCTTAGAGGACTCAATTGATGGGTACGAGCAGTACTTC; cdr3_aa: CASSLEDSIDGYEQYF; j_call: TRBJ2-7; d_call: -; v_call: TRBV7-8; clone_size: -
cdr3_nt: TGTGCCAGCAGCTTAGTGCTTCGAGGGGGTGAGCAGTTCTTC; cdr3_aa: CASSLVLRGGEQFF; j_call: TRBJ2-1; d_call: -; v_call: TRBV13; clone_size: -
cdr3_nt: TGCGCCAGCAGAGAAGCGGGGAGACGATTCGATACGCAGTATTTT; cdr3_aa: CASREAGRRFDTQYF; j_call: TRBJ2-3; d_call: TRBD2; v_call: TRBV10-2; clone_size: -
cdr3_nt: TGTGCCTGGAGTAGGGACAGGGACACTGAAGCTTTCTTT; cdr3_aa: CAWSRDRDTEAFF; j_call: TRBJ1-1; d_call: TRBD1; v_call: TRBV30; clone_size: -
cdr3_nt: TGTGCCAGCAGCGTAGAGTTGGGGGGATGGGGCGGCTACACCTTC; cdr3_aa: CASSVELGGWGGYTF; j_call: TRBJ1-2; d_call: -; v_call: TRBV9; clone_size: -
cdr3_nt: TGTGCCAGCAGTTTACTGGCGGGAACGGAGACCCAGTACTTC; cdr3_aa: CASSLLAGTETQYF; j_call: TRBJ2-5; d_call: -; v_call: TRBV28; clone_size: -
cdr3_nt: TGTGCCAGCAGCGCCGGCGGGGATTCCTATGGCTACACCTTC; cdr3_aa: CASSAGGDSYGYTF; j_call: TRBJ1-2; d_call: -; v_call: TRBV5-5; clone_size: -
cdr3_nt: TGTGCCAGCAGCTTTGACAGCTCCTACGAGCAGTACTTC; cdr3_aa: CASSFDSSYEQYF; j_call: TRBJ2-7; d_call: -; v_call: TRBV11-3; clone_size: -
cdr3_nt: TGTGCCAGCAAGGAGGATGGAGAAAAACTGTTTTTT; cdr3_aa: CASKEDGEKLFF; j_call: TRBJ1-4; d_call: -; v_call: TRBV7-9; clone_size: once
cdr3_nt: TGTGCCAGCAGTTACGATAATAGCGGGAGAACCGGGGAGCTGTTTTTT; cdr3_aa: CASSYDNSGRTGELFF; j_call: TRBJ2-2; d_call: TRBD2; v_call: TRBV6-6; clone_size: -
cdr3_nt: TGTGCCAGCAGTTCTTATAGCAATCAGCCCCAGCATTTT; cdr3_aa: CASSSYSNQPQHF; j_call: TRBJ1-5; d_call: -; v_call: TRBV27; clone_size: -
cdr3_nt: TGTGCCAGCTCACCCCGGGACAGGCTGGAGACCCAGTACTTC; cdr3_aa: CASSPRDRLETQYF; j_call: TRBJ2-5; d_call: TRBD1; v_call: TRBV18; clone_size: -
cdr3_nt: TGTGCCAGCACCTGGGACAGGCTGAACACTGAAGCTTTCTTT; cdr3_aa: CASTWDRLNTEAFF; j_call: TRBJ1-1; d_call: TRBD1; v_call: TRBV6-5; clone_size: -